The rows below give T cell receptor beta chains drawn from one sample of a study of long-term antiretroviral therapy in people with HIV. Assay: immunoSEQ multiplex PCR; the TCRdb copy retains only in-frame clones and omits some. This table has tens of thousands of clones, 85% to 95% appearing once. This material consisted of unsorted PBMCs, taken about 6.5 years after starting antiretroviral therapy. These receptors were taken from a woman in her thirties or forties with HIV. CDR3s include the opening cysteine and the closing phenylalanine or tryptophan. A D gene is named only where the DNA matches it firmly. Expanded clones are given a class, and other clones once, few, many or no size at all.

clone size,V gene,D gene,J gene,CDR3 DNA,CDR3 protein
-,TRBV6-5,-,TRBJ2-2,TGTGCCAGCAGTTGGGACCGGACGAACACCGGGGAGCTGTTTTTT,CASSWDRTNTGELFF
-,TRBV10-3,-,TRBJ2-2,TGTGCCATCAGGAAAGGGGACATCAATACCCGGGAGCTGTTTTTT,CAIRKGDINTRELFF
once,TRBV7-2,-,TRBJ2-3,TGTGCCAGCAGCTTCAACCTCCAGACCACAGATACGCAGTATTTT,CASSFNLQTTDTQYF
-,TRBV15,-,TRBJ2-7,TGTGCCACCAGCAGAGGGGGGGCGGCAGGGTTCTACGAGCAGTACTTC,CATSRGGAAGFYEQYF
-,TRBV4-3,-,TRBJ2-6,TGCGCCAGCAGCCAAGAGCTGCCGGGGACTTACTCTGGGGCCAACGTCCTGACTTTC,CASSQELPGTYSGANVLTF
few,TRBV9,TRBD2,TRBJ2-2,TGTGCCAGCTCACGGGGGGGAACCGGGGAGCTGTTTTTT,CASSRGGTGELFF
-,TRBV6-1,-,TRBJ1-2,TGTGCCAGCAACCCCGGGACCTATGGCTACACCTTC,CASNPGTYGYTF
-,TRBV7-9,TRBD1,TRBJ2-2,TGTGCCAGCAGCTTAGTCACAGGGGGCACCGGGGAGCTGTTTTTT,CASSLVTGGTGELFF
-,TRBV18,-,TRBJ1-6,TGTGCCAGCTCACTAGGGACCGCAATGGACTCACCCCTCCACTTT,CASSLGTAMDSPLHF
once,TRBV30,-,TRBJ2-3,TGTGCCTGGAGTGTAGGGGGGGCCACAGATACGCAGTATTTT,CAWSVGGATDTQYF
-,TRBV10-3,TRBD1,TRBJ1-1,TGTGCCATCAGTACGGGACAGGCGGTCACTGAAGCTTTCTTT,CAISTGQAVTEAFF
-,TRBV5-4,TRBD1,TRBJ2-2,TGTGCCAGCAGCTTGAGAACAGGGGCGAACACCGGGGAGCTGTTTTTT,CASSLRTGANTGELFF
-,TRBV2,TRBD1,TRBJ1-2,TGTGCCAGCACCGGAACAGACAGGGGGCGCGGTGGTGGCTACACCTTC,CASTGTDRGRGGGYTF
-,TRBV6-1,-,TRBJ1-2,TGTGCCAGCATCGTTGGGGGGCCCAATGATGGCTACACCTTC,CASIVGGPNDGYTF
-,TRBV6-6,-,TRBJ1-2,TGTGCCAGCAGTTACTCGACCGCTCCGTACTATGGCTACACCTTC,CASSYSTAPYYGYTF
once,TRBV4-3,-,TRBJ2-5,TGCGCCAGCAGCTCAGATTGGGGGGTGTCGGGCCAAGAGACCCAGTACTTC,CASSSDWGVSGQETQYF
-,TRBV9,-,TRBJ1-2,TGTGCCAGCAGCGCCAAGGGAAGGGGCTACACCTTC,CASSAKGRGYTF
-,TRBV9,-,TRBJ2-5,TGTGCCAGCAGCGCCCTCCCTAGCGCGTACCAAGAGACCCAGTACTTC,CASSALPSAYQETQYF
-,TRBV5-6,-,TRBJ1-2,TGTGCCAGCAGCCCGGACCTTACAGCTAACTATGGCTACACCTTC,CASSPDLTANYGYTF
once,TRBV2,-,TRBJ2-1,TGTGCCAGCACTCCCAGCGGGTTCTACAATGAGCAGTTCTTC,CASTPSGFYNEQFF
-,TRBV6-4,TRBD1,TRBJ1-1,TGTGCCAGCAGAGCGGGTTGGGACAGTGAAGCTTTCTTT,CASRAGWDSEAFF
-,TRBV30,TRBD2,TRBJ2-5,TGTGCCTGGACCCTGGGTATTCGCGGGGGGGCTTTTGAGACCCAGTACTTC,CAWTLGIRGGAFETQYF
-,TRBV10-1,-,TRBJ2-3,TGCGCCAGCAGTGAGTACCAGACAGATACGCAGTATTTT,CASSEYQTDTQYF